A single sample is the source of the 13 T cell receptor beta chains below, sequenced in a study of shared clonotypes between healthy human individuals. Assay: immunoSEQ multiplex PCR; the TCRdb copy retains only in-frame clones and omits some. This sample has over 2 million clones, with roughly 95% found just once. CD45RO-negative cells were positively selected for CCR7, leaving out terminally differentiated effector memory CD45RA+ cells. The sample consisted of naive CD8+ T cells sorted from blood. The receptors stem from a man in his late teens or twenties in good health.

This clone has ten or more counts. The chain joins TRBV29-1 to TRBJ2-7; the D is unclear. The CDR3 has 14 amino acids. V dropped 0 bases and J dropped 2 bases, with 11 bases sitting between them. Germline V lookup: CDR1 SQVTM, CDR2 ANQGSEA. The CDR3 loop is CSVEDLFNPYEQYF. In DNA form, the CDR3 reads TGCAGCGTTGAAGATCTCTTCAACCCCTACGAGCAGTACTTC.

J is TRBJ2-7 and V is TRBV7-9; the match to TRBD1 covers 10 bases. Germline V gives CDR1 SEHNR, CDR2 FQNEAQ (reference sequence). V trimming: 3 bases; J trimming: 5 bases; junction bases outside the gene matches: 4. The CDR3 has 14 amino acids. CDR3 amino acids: CASSFSGTGDEQYF. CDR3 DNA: TGTGCCAGCAGCTTTTCCGGGACAGGGGACGAGCAGTACTTC.

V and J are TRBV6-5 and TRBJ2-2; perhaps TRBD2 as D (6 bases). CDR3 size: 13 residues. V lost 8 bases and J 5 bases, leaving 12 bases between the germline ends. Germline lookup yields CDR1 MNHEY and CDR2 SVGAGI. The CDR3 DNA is TGTGCCAGCTCGGGAGTCGTTACCGGGGAGCTGTTTTTT. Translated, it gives CASSGVVTGELFF.

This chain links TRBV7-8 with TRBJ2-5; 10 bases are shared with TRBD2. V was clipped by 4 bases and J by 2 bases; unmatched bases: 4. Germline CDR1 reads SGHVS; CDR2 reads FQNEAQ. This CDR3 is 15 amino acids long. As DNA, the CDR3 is TGTGCCAGCAGCTACCTAGCGGGGGTTCAAGAGACCCAGTACTTC. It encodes CASSYLAGVQETQYF.

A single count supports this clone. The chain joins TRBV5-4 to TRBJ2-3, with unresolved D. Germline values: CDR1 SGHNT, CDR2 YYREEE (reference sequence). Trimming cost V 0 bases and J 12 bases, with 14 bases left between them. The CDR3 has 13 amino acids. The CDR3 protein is CASSLAEAVRQYF. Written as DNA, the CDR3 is TGTGCCAGCAGCTTGGCCGAGGCAGTTAGACAGTATTTT.

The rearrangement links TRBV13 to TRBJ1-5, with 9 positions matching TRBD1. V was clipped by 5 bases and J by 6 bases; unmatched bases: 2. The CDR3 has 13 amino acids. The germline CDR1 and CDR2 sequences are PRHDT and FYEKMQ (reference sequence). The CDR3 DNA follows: TGTGCCAGCAGCGTGGACAGGGGTCAGCCCCAGCATTTT. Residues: CASSVDRGQPQHF.

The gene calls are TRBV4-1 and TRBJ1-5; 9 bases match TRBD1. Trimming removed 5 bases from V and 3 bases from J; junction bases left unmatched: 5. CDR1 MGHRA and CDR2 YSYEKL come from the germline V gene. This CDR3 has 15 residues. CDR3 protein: CASSWGQGLNQPQHF. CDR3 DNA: TGCGCCAGCAGCTGGGGACAGGGACTCAATCAGCCCCAGCATTTT.

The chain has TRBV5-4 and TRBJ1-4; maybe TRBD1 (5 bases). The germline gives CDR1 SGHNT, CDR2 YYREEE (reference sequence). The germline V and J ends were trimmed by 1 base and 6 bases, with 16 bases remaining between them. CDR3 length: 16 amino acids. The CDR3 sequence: CASSLNPRDGDEKLFF. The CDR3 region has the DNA TGTGCCAGCAGCTTGAACCCCCGGGACGGAGATGAAAAACTGTTTTTT.

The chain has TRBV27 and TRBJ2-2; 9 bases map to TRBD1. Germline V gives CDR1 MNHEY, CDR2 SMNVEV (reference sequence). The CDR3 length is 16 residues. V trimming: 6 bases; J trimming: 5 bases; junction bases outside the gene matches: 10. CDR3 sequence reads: CASSSITGTGTGELFF. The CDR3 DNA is TGTGCCAGCAGCTCTATTACCGGGACAGGGACCGGGGAGCTGTTTTTT.

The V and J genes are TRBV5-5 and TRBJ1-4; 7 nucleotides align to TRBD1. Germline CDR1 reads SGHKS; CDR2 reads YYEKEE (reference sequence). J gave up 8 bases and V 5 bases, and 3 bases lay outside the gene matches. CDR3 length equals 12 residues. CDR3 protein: CASSLTGEKLFF. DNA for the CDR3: TGTGCCAGCAGTTTGACAGGGGAAAAACTGTTTTTT.

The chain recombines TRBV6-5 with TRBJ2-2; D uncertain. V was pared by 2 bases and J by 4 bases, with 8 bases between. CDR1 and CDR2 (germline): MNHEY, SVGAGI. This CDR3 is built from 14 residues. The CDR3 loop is CASSYTAATGELFF. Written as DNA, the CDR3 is TGTGCCAGCAGTTACACCGCCGCCACCGGGGAGCTGTTTTTT.

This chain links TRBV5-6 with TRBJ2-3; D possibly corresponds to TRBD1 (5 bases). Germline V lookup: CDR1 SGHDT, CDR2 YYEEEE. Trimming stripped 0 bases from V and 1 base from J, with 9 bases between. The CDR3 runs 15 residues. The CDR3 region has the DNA TGTGCCAGCAGCTTGGGAGCAGGGCGCACAGATACGCAGTATTTT. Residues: CASSLGAGRTDTQYF.

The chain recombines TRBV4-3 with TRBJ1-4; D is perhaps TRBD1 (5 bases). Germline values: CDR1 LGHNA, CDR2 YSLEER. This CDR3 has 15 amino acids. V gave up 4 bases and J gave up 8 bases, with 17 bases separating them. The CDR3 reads CASSPSWGEGEKLFF. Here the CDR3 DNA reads TGCGCCAGCAGCCCAAGCTGGGGGGAGGGGGAAAAACTGTTTTTT.